This TCR beta chain stems from a study of control samples from healthy donors and cancer patients. The CDR3 runs 14 residues. In germline, CDR1 is SGHRS, CDR2 YFSETQ. V lost 0 bases, J lost 3 bases, and 10 bases lay in between. Repertoires were generated with immunoSEQ multiplex PCR, while TCRdb's copy carries only in-frame clones and drops some. Counted here are approximately 150,000 clones, about 90% occurring once; the ten biggest clones make up around 7.3%. This receptor was taken from a man aged 18 to 30 in good health. The sample comprised blood. The chain carries TRBV5-1 and TRBJ2-7; no firm D call. CDR3 amino acids: CASSLVVGSYEQYF. CDR3 nucleotides: TGCGCCAGCAGCTTGGTGGTGGGCAGCTACGAGCAGTACTTC.